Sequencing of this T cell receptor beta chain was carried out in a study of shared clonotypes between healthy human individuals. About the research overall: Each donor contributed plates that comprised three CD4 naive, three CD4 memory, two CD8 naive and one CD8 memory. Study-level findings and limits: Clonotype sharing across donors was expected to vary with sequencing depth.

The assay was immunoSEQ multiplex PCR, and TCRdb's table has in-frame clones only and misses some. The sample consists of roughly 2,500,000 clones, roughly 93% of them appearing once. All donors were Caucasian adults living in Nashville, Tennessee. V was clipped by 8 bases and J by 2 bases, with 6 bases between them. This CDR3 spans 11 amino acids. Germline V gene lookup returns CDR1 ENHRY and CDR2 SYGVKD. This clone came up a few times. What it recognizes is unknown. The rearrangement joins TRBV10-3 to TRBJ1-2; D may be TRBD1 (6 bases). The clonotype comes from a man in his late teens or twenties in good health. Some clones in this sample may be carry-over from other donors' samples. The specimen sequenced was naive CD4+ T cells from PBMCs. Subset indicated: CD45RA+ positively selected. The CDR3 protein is CAIGQNYGYTF. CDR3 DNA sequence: TGTGCCATCGGACAGAACTATGGCTACACCTTC.